This TCR beta chain stems from a study of shared clonotypes between healthy human individuals. Comments on this clone: What it recognizes is unknown.

The assay was carried out at the deep level. Data came from immunoSEQ multiplex PCR; TCRdb stores just in-frame clones and leaves some out. Of about 2.4 million clones in the sample, 90% to 95% are singletons; the top ten hold 0.36%. The split of CD4+ cells yielded CD45RA+ naive and CD45RA-negative memory subsets. Study-wide points: The study drew on few donors, limiting represented genetic and exposure-history diversity. Naive CD4 clonotypes overlapped across several donors at approximately 5%.

The receptor comes from a man aged 18-30 years in good health. Some clones in this sample may be carry-over from other donors' samples. What was sequenced was naive CD4+ T cells from PBMCs. This sample's subset: CD45RA+ positively selected.

This CDR3 reads CASSPPKGVAYNEQFF. CDR3 sequence (DNA): TGTGCCAGCTCACCCCCGAAGGGAGTAGCCTACAATGAGCAGTTCTTC. The chain links TRBV18 to TRBJ2-1, with D possibly being TRBD2 (5 bases). V lost 3 bases and J 2 bases, leaving 14 bases between the germline ends. Germline loops: CDR1 KGHSH, CDR2 LQKENI. The CDR3 length is 16 residues.